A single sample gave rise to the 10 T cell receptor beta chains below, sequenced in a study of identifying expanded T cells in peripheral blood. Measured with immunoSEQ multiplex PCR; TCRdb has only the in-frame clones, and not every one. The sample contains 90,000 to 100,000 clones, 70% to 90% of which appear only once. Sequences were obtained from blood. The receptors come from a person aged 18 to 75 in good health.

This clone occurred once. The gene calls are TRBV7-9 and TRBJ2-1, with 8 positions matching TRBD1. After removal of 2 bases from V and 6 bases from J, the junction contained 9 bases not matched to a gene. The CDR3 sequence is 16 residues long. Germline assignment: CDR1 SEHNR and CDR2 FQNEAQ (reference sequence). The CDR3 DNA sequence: TGTGCCAGCAGCTTATACAGGGGGGTGGGAGGCAATGAGCAGTTCTTC. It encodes CASSLYRGVGGNEQFF.

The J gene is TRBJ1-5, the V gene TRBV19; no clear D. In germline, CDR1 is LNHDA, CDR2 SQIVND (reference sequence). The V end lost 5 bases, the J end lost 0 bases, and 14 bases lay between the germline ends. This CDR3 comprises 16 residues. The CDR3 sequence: CASSVRTEYSNQPQHF. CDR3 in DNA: TGTGCCAGTAGTGTGAGGACTGAGTATAGCAATCAGCCCCAGCATTTT.

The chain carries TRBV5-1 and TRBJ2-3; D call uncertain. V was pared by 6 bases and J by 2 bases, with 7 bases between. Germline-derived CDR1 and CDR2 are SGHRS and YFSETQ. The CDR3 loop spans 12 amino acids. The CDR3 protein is CASTLNTDTQYF. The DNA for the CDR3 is TGCGCCAGCACCCTGAACACAGATACGCAGTATTTT.

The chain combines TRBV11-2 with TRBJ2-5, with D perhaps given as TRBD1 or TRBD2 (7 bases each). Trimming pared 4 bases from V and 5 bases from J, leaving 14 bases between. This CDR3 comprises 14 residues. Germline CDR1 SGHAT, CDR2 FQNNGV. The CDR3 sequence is CASSSRQGGETQYF. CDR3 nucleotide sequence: TGTGCCAGCAGCTCCCGACAGGGAGGGGAGACCCAGTACTTC.

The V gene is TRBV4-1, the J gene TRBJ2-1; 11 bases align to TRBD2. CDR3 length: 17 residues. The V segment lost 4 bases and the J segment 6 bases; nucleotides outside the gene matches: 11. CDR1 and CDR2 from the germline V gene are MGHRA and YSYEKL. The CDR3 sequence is CASSPLGLAGGFNEQFF. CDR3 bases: TGCGCCAGCAGCCCCCTAGGGCTAGCGGGGGGCTTCAATGAGCAGTTCTTC.

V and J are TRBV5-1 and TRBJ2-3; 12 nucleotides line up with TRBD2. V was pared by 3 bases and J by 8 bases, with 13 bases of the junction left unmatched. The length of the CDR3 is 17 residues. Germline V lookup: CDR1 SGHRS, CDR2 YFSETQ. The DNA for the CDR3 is TGCGCCAGCAGCTCGGGCCTAGCGGGGGGGCCTGAGGGTACGCAGTATTTT. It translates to CASSSGLAGGPEGTQYF.

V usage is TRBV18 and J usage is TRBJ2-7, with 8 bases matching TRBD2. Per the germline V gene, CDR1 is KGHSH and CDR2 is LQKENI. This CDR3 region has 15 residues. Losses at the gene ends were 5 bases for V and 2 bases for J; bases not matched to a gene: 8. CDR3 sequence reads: CASSVTSGRAYEQYF. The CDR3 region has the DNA TGTGCCAGCTCAGTTACTAGCGGCCGTGCCTACGAGCAGTACTTC.

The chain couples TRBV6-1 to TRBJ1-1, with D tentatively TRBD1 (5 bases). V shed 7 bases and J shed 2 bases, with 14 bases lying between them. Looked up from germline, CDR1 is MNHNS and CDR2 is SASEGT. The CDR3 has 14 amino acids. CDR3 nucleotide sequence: TGTGCCAGCACCAGAAAGACAGATAACACTGAAGCTTTCTTT. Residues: CASTRKTDNTEAFF.

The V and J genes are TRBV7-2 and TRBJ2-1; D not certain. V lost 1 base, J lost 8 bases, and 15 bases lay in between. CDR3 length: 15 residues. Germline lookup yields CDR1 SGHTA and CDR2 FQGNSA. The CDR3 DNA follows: TGTGCCAGCAGCTTAGGCGTCACTGTAAATTATGAGCAGTTCTTC. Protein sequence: CASSLGVTVNYEQFF.

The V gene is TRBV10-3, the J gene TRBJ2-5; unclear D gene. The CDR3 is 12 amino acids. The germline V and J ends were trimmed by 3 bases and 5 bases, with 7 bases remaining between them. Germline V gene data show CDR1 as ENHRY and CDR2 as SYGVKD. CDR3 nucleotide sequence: TGTGCCATCAGTGAAGCCCGGGAGACCCAGTACTTC. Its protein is CAISEARETQYF.